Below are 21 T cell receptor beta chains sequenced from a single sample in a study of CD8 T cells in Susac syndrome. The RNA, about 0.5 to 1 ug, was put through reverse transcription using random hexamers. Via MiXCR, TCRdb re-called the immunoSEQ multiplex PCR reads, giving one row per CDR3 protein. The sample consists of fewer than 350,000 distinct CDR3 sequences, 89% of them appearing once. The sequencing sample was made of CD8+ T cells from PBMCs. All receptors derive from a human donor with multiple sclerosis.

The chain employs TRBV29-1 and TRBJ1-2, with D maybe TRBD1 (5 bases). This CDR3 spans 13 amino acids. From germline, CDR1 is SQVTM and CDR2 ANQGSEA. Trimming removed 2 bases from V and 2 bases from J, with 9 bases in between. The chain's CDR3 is CSVEQGTNYGYTF. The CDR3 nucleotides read TGCAGCGTTGAACAGGGTACCAACTATGGCTACACCTTC.

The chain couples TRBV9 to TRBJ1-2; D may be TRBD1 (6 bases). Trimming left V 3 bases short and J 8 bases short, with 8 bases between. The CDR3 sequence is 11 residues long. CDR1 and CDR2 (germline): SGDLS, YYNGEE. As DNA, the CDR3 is TGTGCCAGCAGCGGAGACAGGGGCTACACCTTC. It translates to CASSGDRGYTF.

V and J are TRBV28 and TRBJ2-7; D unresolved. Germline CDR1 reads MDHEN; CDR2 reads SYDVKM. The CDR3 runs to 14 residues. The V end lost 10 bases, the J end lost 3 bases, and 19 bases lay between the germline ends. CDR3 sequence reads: CAISLGRRRYEQYF. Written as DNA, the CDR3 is TGTGCCATCTCATTGGGTCGCCGCCGCTACGAGCAGTACTTC. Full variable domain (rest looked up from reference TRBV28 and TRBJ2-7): DVKVTQSSRYLVKRTGEKVFLECVQDMDHENMFWYRQDPGLGLRLIYFSYDVKMKEKGDIPEGYSVSREKKERFSLILESASTNQTSMYLCAISLGRRRYEQYFGPGTRLTVT.

The CDR3 coding sequence is TGTGCCACCAGCAGAACGGGACTAGGGTCTCTAGAGACCCAGTACTTC. Protein sequence: CATSRTGLGSLETQYF. The chain couples TRBV15 to TRBJ2-5, with 8 bases lining up with TRBD2. The germline gives CDR1 LNHNV, CDR2 YYDKDF (reference sequence). This CDR3 comprises 16 residues. V was pared by 2 bases and J by 4 bases, with 9 bases of the junction left unmatched. The full variable domain, in which reference TRBV15 and TRBJ2-5 provide the parts outside the CDR3, is DAMVIQNPRYQVTQFGKPVTLSCSQTLNHNVMYWYQQKSSQAPKLLFHYYDKDFNNEADTPDNFQSRRPNTSFCFLDIRSPGLGDTAMYLCATSRTGLGSLETQYFGPGTRLLVL.

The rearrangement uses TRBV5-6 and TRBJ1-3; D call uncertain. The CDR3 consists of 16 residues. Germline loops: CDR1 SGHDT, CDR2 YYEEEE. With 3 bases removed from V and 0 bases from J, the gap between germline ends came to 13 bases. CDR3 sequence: CASSSSPGLSGNTIYF. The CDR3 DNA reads TGTGCCAGCAGCTCTTCCCCAGGCCTCTCTGGAAACACCATATATTTT.

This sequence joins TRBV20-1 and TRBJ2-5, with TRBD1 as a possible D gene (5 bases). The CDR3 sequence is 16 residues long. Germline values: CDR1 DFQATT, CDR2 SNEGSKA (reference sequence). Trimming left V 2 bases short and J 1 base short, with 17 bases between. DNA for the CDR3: TGCAGTGCTAGAACCCTTTCAACAGGACGCCAAGAGACCCAGTACTTC. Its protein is CSARTLSTGRQETQYF.

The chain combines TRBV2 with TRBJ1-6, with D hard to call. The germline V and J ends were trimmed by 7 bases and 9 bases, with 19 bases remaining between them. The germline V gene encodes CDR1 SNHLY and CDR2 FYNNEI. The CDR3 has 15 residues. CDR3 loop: CASMTPDTPISPLHF. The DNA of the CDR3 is TGTGCCAGCATGACGCCTGACACCCCGATTTCACCCCTCCACTTT.

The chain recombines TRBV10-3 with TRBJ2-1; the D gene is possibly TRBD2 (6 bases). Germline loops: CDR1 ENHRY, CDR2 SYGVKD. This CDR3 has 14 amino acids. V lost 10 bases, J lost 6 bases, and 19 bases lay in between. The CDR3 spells CATLDTGGRNEQFF. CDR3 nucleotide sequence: TGTGCCACACTGGACACCGGGGGACGCAATGAGCAGTTCTTC.

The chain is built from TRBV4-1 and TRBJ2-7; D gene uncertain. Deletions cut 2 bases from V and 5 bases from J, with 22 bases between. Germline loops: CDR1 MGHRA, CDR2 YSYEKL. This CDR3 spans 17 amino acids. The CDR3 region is CASSQPVEPTYRNEQYF. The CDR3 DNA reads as TGCGCCAGCAGCCAACCGGTGGAACCCACCTACCGGAACGAGCAGTACTTC.

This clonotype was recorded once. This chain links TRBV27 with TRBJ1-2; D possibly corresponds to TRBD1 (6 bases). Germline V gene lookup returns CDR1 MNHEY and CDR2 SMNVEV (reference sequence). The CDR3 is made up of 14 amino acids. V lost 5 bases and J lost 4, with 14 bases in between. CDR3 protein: CASSLSGTLYGYTF. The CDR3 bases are TGTGCCAGCAGTCTCTCCGGGACACTCTATGGCTACACCTTC.

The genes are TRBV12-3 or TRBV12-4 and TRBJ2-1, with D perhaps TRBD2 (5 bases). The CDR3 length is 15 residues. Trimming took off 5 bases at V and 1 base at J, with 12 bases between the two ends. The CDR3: CASSPGGGSYNEQFF. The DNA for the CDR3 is TGTGCCAGCAGTCCCGGAGGTGGGTCCTACAATGAGCAGTTCTTC.

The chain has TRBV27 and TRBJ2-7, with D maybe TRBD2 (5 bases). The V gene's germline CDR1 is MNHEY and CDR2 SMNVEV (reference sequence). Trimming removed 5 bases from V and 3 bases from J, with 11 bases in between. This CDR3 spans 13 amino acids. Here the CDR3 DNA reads TGTGCCAGCAGTCACGGACGGGACTACGAGCAGTACTTC. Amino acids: CASSHGRDYEQYF.

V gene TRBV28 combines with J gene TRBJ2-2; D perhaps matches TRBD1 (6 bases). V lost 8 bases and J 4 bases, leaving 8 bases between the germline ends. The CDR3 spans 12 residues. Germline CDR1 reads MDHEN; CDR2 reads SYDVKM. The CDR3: CASPGVTGELFF. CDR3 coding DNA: TGTGCCAGCCCAGGGGTCACCGGGGAGCTGTTTTTT.

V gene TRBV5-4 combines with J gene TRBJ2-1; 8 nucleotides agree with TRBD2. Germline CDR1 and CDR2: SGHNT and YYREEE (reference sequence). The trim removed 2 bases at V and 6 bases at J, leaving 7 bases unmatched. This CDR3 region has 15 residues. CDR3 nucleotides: TGTGCCAGCAGCTTCAGCGGGAGTGCGGTCAATGAGCAGTTCTTC. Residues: CASSFSGSAVNEQFF.

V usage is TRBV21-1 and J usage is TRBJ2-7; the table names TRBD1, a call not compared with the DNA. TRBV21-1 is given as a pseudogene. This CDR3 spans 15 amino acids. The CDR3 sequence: CASSGPGTGSDEQYF. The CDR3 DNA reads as TGTGCCAGCAGCGGACCCGGGACAGGGTCTGACGAGCAGTACTTC.

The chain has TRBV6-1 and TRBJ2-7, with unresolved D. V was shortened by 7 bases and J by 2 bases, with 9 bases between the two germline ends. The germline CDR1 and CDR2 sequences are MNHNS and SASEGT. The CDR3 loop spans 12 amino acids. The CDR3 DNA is TGTGCCAGCAACCGACTCACCTACGAGCAGTACTTC. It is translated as CASNRLTYEQYF.

CDR3 protein: CASRARDRGRADTQYF. DNA of the CDR3: TGCGCCAGCAGGGCCCGGGACAGGGGACGCGCAGATACGCAGTATTTT. The chain couples TRBV5-1 to TRBJ2-3; 10 bases fit TRBD1. Germline CDR1 reads SGHRS; CDR2 reads YFSETQ. V shed 5 bases, J shed 4 bases, and the junction held 10 bases outside the gene matches. This CDR3 spans 16 amino acids.

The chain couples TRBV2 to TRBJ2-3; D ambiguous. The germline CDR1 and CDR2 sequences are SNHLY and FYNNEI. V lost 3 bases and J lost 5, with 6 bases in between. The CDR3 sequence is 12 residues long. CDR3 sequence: CASSDRRDTQYF. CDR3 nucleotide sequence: TGTGCCAGCAGTGATCGGCGAGATACGCAGTATTTT.

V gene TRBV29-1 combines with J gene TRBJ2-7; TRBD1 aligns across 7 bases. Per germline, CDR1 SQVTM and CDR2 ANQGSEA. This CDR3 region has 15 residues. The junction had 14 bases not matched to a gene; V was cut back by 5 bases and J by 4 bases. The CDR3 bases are TGCAGCGTTTACATTACCAGGGGACAGTGGTACGAGCAGTACTTC. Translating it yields CSVYITRGQWYEQYF.

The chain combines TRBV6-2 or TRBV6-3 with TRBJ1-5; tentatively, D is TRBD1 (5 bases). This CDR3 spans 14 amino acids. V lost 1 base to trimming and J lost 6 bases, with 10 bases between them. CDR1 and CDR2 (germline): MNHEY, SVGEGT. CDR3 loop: CASSYYGGTQPQHF. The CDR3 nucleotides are TGTGCCAGCAGTTACTACGGGGGGACTCAGCCCCAGCATTTT.

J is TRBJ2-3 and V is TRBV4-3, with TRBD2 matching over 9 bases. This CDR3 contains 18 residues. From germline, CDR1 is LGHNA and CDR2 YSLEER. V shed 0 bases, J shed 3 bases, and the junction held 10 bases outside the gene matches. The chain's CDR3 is CASSQEWASGTSTDTQYF. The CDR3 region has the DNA TGCGCCAGCAGCCAAGAGTGGGCTAGCGGGACCTCAACAGATACGCAGTATTTT.